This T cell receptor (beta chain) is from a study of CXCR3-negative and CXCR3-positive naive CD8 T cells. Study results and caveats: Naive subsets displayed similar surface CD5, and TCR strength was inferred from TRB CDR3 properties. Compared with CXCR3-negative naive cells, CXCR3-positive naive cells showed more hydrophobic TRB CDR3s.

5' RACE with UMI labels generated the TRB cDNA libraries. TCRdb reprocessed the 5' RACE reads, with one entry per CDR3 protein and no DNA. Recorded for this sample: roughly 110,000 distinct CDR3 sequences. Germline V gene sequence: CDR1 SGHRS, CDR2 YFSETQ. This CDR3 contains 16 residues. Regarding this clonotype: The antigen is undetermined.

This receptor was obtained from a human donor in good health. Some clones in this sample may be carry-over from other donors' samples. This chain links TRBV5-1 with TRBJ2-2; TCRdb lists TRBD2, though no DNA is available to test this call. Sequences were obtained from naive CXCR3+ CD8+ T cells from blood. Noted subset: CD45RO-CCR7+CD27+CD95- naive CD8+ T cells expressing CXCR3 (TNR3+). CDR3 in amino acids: CASSFESAGTTGELFF. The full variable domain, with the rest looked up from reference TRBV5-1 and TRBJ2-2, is KAGVTQTPRYLIKTRGQQVTLSCSPISGHRSVSWYQQTPGQGLQFLFEYFSETQRNKGNFPGRFSGRQFSNSRSEMNVSTLELGDSALYLCASSFESAGTTGELFFGEGSRLTVL.